This TCR beta chain came from a study of T cells in Graves' hyperthyroidism and ophthalmopathy (dated by TCRdb to the late 2010s). General notes on the study: Peripheral blood was sampled at the time of initial diagnosis, prior to any treatment. A discovery cohort of about 100 patients, about 40 with Graves' ophthalmopathy and more than 55 with stable Graves' hyperthyroidism, was used to find distinguishing TCR V-J signatures. An independent validation cohort of under 20 hyperthyroidism patients and 17 patients who later progressed to ophthalmopathy tested prospective prediction of ophthalmopathy. The 100 discovery patients were randomly split 7:3 into training and test sets. In six Graves' hyperthyroidism patients, the study also compared T-cell repertoires from thyroid tissue with T-cell repertoires from blood. Once sampling was done, hyperthyroidism patients were given methimazole at a starting dose of 30 mg daily, whereas ophthalmopathy patients were given high-dose intravenous methylprednisolone. The paper describes TCR Vbeta CDR3 sequencing of 130 to 150 peripheral blood samples, made up of about 40 ophthalmopathy patients, around 78 hyperthyroidism patients and some 17 progressor patients. The paper as a whole reports these results and caveats: A 13 V-J signature model separated ophthalmopathy from stable hyperthyroidism, with around 90% sensitivity and approximately 81% specificity in cross-validation and 80%/75% in testing. During validation, the model predicted progression to ophthalmopathy a median of around 7 months ahead of onset, with roughly 65% sensitivity and 72% to 80% specificity. Blood samples also contained most of the expanded thyroid clonotypes (frequency above 0.001), which suggests that blood repertoires may reflect thyroid immune responses. Sample size was not statistically predetermined, and blinding of investigators to group allocation was not performed.

The sample holds many counts of this clonotype. Its binding antigen is unknown. Base-call qualities are not available, and no considerably larger clone is one nucleotide away. The hyperthyroidism patients were between 18 and 65 years old and newly diagnosed, with a disease duration of less than 2 months. Any patient with an uncontrolled infection, another autoimmune disease, pregnancy or lactation was excluded. Diagnoses were established on the basis of clinical symptoms, serum thyroxine and TRAb, thyroid ultrasound, and orbital computed tomography. Blood from progressor patients was drawn when they were first diagnosed with hyperthyroidism, before any ophthalmopathy symptoms appeared. PBMCs were isolated from approximately 10 ml of fresh peripheral blood by Ficoll-Paque density gradient centrifugation. Patients classed as progressors first received a Graves' hyperthyroidism diagnosis and then went on to develop ophthalmopathy during follow-up. Trizol reagent was used to extract total RNA, and RNA quality was then checked on an Agilent 2100 Bioanalyzer.

TCR beta CDR3 regions were amplified from RNA transcripts. The first round of RT-PCR for the TCR CDR3 was performed with the HTBI primer set and the Qiagen OneStep RT-PCR kit. Libraries were constructed in a second round of multiplex PCR, after which size selection and purification were carried out. Sequencing of the libraries was done on an Illumina HiSeq2000 using paired-end 100 bp reads. The paper's data handling went like this. SOAPnuke was used to process the raw data, removing reads that contained adapters or uncalled bases, had a mean Phred below 15, or lacked an exact match to the constant primer or identifier. COPE v1.2.5 was used to merge the high-quality paired reads, and each unique nucleotide sequence was defined as a clonotype. MiTCR v1.1 was used to align clonotypes to the IMGT TRBV, TRBD and TRBJ reference segments. The analysis included only V-J combinations with a frequency above 0.0001, which together covered around 99% of the repertoires. The TCS score was defined as F50 (clonal expansion) divided by E x V (chaos), with BLOSUM62-based TCRdist calculated between CDR3 peptides within each V-J. Welch's t-statistics and random forest reduced several hundred V-J features to 13, which were used in a naive Bayes classifier (R e1071). TCRdb passed the public sequencing reads through fastp at Q25 and MiXCR, retaining productive beta sequences. Every distinct CDR3 protein forms one entry, paired with its most common genes and DNA. Here the V and J calls rest on TCRdb's processing, not on the authors' analysis. This sample gives around 700,000 distinct CDR3 sequences in total; 18% of them show up just once. The top ten clonotypes cover over 15% of the sample.

The source material was blood. This sequence was found in a woman between 50 and 59 years old with Graves' hyperthyroidism that later progressed to Graves' ophthalmopathy.

This receptor carries the CDR3 CAWSSDRGTPLHF. The DNA sequence reads TGTGCCTGGAGCAGCGACAGGGGAACACCCCTCCACTTT. The V and J genes are TRBV30 and TRBJ1-6; 8 bases in between match TRBD1. The germline V gene (reference sequence) yields GTSNPN for CDR1 and SVGIG for CDR2. Measured from the cysteine to the phenylalanine, the CDR3 is 13 residues long. Only the CDR3 region is kept as DNA, spanning 39 bases read in frame from base 1. Unmatched junction bases come to 6, with V trimmed by 3 bases and J by 11 bases.